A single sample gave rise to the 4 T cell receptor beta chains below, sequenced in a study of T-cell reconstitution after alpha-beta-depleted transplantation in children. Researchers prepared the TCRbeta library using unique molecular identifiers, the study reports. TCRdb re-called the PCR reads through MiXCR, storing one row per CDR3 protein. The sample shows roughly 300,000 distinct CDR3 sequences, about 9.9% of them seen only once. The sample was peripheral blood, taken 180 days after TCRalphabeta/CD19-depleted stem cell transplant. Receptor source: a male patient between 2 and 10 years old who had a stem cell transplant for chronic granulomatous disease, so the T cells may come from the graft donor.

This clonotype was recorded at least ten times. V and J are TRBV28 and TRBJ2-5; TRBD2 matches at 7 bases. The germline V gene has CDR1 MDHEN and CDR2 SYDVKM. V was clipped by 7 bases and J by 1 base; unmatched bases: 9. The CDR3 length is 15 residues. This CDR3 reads CASKHGGRGQETQYF. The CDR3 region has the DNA TGTGCCAGCAAGCACGGTGGGAGGGGCCAAGAGACCCAGTACTTC.

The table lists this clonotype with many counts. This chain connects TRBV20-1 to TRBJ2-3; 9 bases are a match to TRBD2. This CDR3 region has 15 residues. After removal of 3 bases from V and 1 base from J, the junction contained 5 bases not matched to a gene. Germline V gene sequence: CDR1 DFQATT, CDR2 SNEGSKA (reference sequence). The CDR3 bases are TGCAGTGCTAGTGCCCGACTAGCGGGCACAGATACGCAGTATTTT. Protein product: CSASARLAGTDTQYF.

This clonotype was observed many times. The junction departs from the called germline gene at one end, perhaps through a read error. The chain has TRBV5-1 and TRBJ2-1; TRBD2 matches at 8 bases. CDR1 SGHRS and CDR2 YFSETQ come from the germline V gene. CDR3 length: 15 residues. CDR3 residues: CASSPSGSSYNEQFF. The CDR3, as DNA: TGTGCCAGCAGCCCGAGCGGGAGCTCCTACAATGAGCAGTTCTTC.

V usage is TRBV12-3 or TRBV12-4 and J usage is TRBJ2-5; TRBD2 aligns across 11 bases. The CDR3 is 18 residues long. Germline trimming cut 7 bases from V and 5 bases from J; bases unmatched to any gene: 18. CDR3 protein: CASTLGAALAGVTETQYF. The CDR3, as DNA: TGTGCCAGCACCCTAGGGGCGGCACTAGCGGGAGTGACGGAGACCCAGTACTTC.